These 13 T cell receptor beta chains were all obtained from the same sample, sequenced in a study of blood T cell repertoires in COVID-19. Generated by immunoSEQ multiplex PCR, the TCRdb table keeps only in-frame clones and is missing some. The data contain a few hundred thousand clones, roughly 80% of them singletons. The sequencing sample was made of PBMCs or T cells enriched from blood (not recorded which). Source of these receptors: a woman between 45 and 60 years old who had recovered from COVID-19.

The rearrangement uses TRBV3-1 (or the pseudogene TRBV3-2) and TRBJ1-5; D remains unclear. V was cut by 1 base and J by 2 bases, with 6 bases left in between. CDR3 size: 14 residues. Germline loops: CDR1 LGHDT, CDR2 YNNKEL (reference sequence). CDR3 bases: TGTGCCAGCAGCCAAGGGTCGGGCAATCAGCCCCAGCATTTT. Translation gives CASSQGSGNQPQHF.

V gene TRBV6-1 combines with J gene TRBJ1-1, with a tentative D call TRBD1 (6 bases). Trimming stripped 3 bases from V and 1 base from J, with 12 bases between. Per germline, CDR1 MNHNS and CDR2 SASEGT. This CDR3 comprises 15 residues. CDR3 protein: CASSDQGRGNTEAFF. CDR3 coding DNA: TGTGCCAGCAGTGATCAGGGCAGGGGGAACACTGAAGCTTTCTTT.

This chain joins TRBV5-1 and TRBJ1-1; TRBD1 agrees at 10 bases. Trimming took 0 bases from V and 3 from J; bases not matched to a gene: 2. CDR3 length: 15 amino acids. From germline, CDR1 is SGHRS and CDR2 YFSETQ. This chain's CDR3 is CASSLEGQGHTEAFF. DNA for the CDR3: TGCGCCAGCAGCTTGGAGGGACAGGGGCACACTGAAGCTTTCTTT.

The chain carries TRBV7-2 and TRBJ2-7; TRBD1 matches 9 bases. With V trimmed by 5 bases and J by 4 bases, 12 bases remained unmatched. The length of the CDR3 is 16 residues. Germline V CDR1 and CDR2: SGHTA, FQGNSA. DNA for the CDR3: TGTGCCAGCAGCCCGCTGAACCGGGACAGGGCGTACGAGCAGTACTTC. Encoded protein: CASSPLNRDRAYEQYF. Drawing the rest from reference TRBV7-2 and TRBJ2-7, the complete variable domain is GAGVSQSPSNKVTEKGKDVELRCDPISGHTALYWYRQSLGQGLEFLIYFQGNSAPDKSGLPSDRFSAERTGGSVSTLTIQRTQQEDSAVYLCASSPLNRDRAYEQYFGPGTRLTVT.

The chain has TRBV5-1 and TRBJ1-1, with a tentative D call TRBD1 (6 bases). The ends were cut back, 3 bases at V and 2 bases at J, with 14 bases in the middle. CDR1 and CDR2 from the germline V gene are SGHRS and YFSETQ. The CDR3 contains 15 residues. As DNA, the CDR3 is TGCGCCAGCAGCTCAGCCGGGACACGCAACACTGAAGCTTTCTTT. Its translation is CASSSAGTRNTEAFF.

The chain recombines TRBV4-2 with TRBJ1-5, with 8 bases matching TRBD1. CDR3 length equals 16 residues. The V and J ends lost 3 bases and 4 bases, in that order; junction bases with no gene match: 8. From germline, CDR1 is LGHNA and CDR2 YNFKEQ. CDR3 in amino acids: CASSQGGTGVNQPQHF. CDR3 coding DNA: TGTGCCAGCAGCCAGGGCGGGACAGGCGTTAATCAGCCCCAGCATTTT.

The chain couples TRBV6-5 to TRBJ1-1; TRBD1 aligns across 9 bases. Looked up from germline, CDR1 is MNHEY and CDR2 is SVGAGI. Trimming cost V 4 bases and J 3 bases; bases outside gene matches: 3. There are 14 residues in the CDR3. CDR3: CASSWTGVDTEAFF. CDR3 DNA sequence: TGTGCCAGCAGTTGGACAGGGGTTGACACTGAAGCTTTCTTT.

There are a few counts of this clone. The chain combines TRBV6-5 with TRBJ1-2, with D unclear. The CDR3 extends over 15 amino acids. The ends were cut back, 6 bases at V and 0 bases at J, with 14 bases in the middle. Germline loops: CDR1 MNHEY, CDR2 SVGAGI. The CDR3 nucleotides read TGTGCCAGCAGAACAACCGGGATATCTAACTATGGCTACACCTTC. Protein sequence: CASRTTGISNYGYTF.

V gene TRBV3-1 (or the pseudogene TRBV3-2) combines with J gene TRBJ2-1; no firm D call. Germline V gives CDR1 LGHDT, CDR2 YNNKEL (reference sequence). With 2 bases removed from V and 10 bases from J, the gap between germline ends came to 9 bases. This CDR3 has 12 amino acids. The CDR3 DNA reads TGTGCCAGCAGCCAAACATCGATAGAGCAGTTCTTC. Its translation: CASSQTSIEQFF.

This clone was seen a few times. The chain combines TRBV7-3 with TRBJ1-1; D ambiguous. The CDR3 runs to 15 residues. Germline V lookup: CDR1 SGHTA, CDR2 FQGTGA. Trimming removed 0 bases at V and 1 base at J, with 9 bases between. The chain's CDR3 is CASSLTGLGNTEAFF. The CDR3 coding sequence is TGTGCCAGCAGCTTAACCGGACTGGGGAACACTGAAGCTTTCTTT.

The chain joins TRBV4-2 to TRBJ1-2; possibly TRBD1 for D (5 bases). This CDR3 is 16 amino acids long. Trimming cost V 0 bases and J 4 bases, with 15 bases left between them. Germline loops: CDR1 LGHNA, CDR2 YNFKEQ. The CDR3 DNA sequence: TGTGCCAGCAGCCAAGATCTGCGGGGGGAGAGCTATGGCTACACCTTC. Translation: CASSQDLRGESYGYTF.

This rearrangement joins TRBV30 to TRBJ2-1; TRBD2 aligns across 8 bases. With 0 bases clipped from V and 2 bases from J, the junction kept 3 bases outside the gene matches. Germline CDR1 GTSNPN, CDR2 SVGIG (reference sequence). The CDR3 is 15 residues long. The CDR3 bases are TGTGCCTGGAGTGTCCGGGGGGGGACCTACAATGAGCAGTTCTTC. It specifies CAWSVRGGTYNEQFF.

This clone was observed a handful of times. The chain combines TRBV5-4 with TRBJ2-7, with D possibly matching TRBD2 (6 bases). The CDR3 extends over 14 amino acids. Between the trimmed V and J ends, which lost 1 base and 3 bases, there was a span of 11 bases. The germline V gene encodes CDR1 SGHNT and CDR2 YYREEE (reference sequence). CDR3 loop: CASSLSRGSYEQYF. For the CDR3, the DNA is TGTGCCAGCAGCTTGTCCCGGGGGAGCTACGAGCAGTACTTC.